The 3 T cell receptor beta chains presented below share a single source sample, sequenced in a study of cytomegalovirus exposure and HLA in healthy donors. A multiplex PCR was run with 60 Vbeta primers and 13 Jbeta primers. The protocol was immunoSEQ multiplex PCR, while the TCRdb copy is restricted to in-frame clones and leaves out a portion. The sample carries approximately 190,000 clones, over 80% recorded once. Sequencing was carried out using PBMCs. The receptors here all came from a man in his forties in good health and CMV-seropositive.

The chain uses TRBV5-1 and TRBJ1-2; the D is unclear. The length of the CDR3 is 16 residues. Germline V gives CDR1 SGHRS, CDR2 YFSETQ. Trimming left V 4 bases short and J 4 bases short, with 20 bases between. The CDR3 bases are TGCGCCAGCAGCCCGTCCCCGGGATTTCGGATCTATGGCTACACCTTC. Encoded protein: CASSPSPGFRIYGYTF.

The CDR3 DNA reads as TGTGCCAGCAGCGCGGGACAGGGGTTCGACGAGCAGTACTTC. Amino acids: CASSAGQGFDEQYF. The chain combines TRBV13 with TRBJ2-7; 10 bases match TRBD1. Germline V gene lookup returns CDR1 PRHDT and CDR2 FYEKMQ (reference sequence). V was clipped by 5 bases and J by 5 bases; unmatched bases: 6. CDR3 size: 14 residues.

CDR3 nucleotides: TGCGCCAGCAGCCCGAAGGACAGATCCTACGAGCAGTACTTC. It encodes CASSPKDRSYEQYF. V gene TRBV5-1 combines with J gene TRBJ2-7; tentative D call: TRBD1 (6 bases). CDR3 length: 14 residues. V was shortened by 4 bases and J by 1 base, with 12 bases between the two germline ends. Per the germline V gene, CDR1 is SGHRS and CDR2 is YFSETQ.